This TCR beta chain stems from a study of OX40 agonist ivuxolimab in advanced cancers. A few counts support this clone. Generated by immunoSEQ multiplex PCR, the TCRdb table keeps only in-frame clones and is missing some. The data show 65,000 to 70,000 clones, around 91% seen once. This clonotype was obtained from an adult with an advanced solid tumor such as melanoma, head and neck, liver or kidney cancer. This specimen consisted of CD4+ or CD8+ T cells sorted from blood, obtained in a trial of the OX40 agonist ivuxolimab.

CDR3 bases: TGTGCCAGCAGCGTAGAAGGGGTTCTCATGAACACTGAAGCTTTCTTT. Encoded protein: CASSVEGVLMNTEAFF. The chain employs TRBV9 and TRBJ1-1, with D perhaps matching TRBD1 (5 bases). V gave up 0 bases and J gave up 0 bases, with 12 bases separating them. This CDR3 is built from 16 residues. Germline-derived CDR1 and CDR2 are SGDLS and YYNGEE.